This T cell receptor (beta chain) was sequenced in a study of beta chain features in type 1 diabetes. Findings of the study overall: Resolution of whether HLA type affects TCRB rearrangement was not achieved here. A pattern of fewer insertions and more deletions at VDJ junctions was seen in type 1 diabetes patients. TCRB CDR3 length was moderately but significantly reduced in all four CD4+ subsets of Type 1 diabetes patients.

With respect to this clone: Its antigen is not identified.

cDNA synthesis used the whole RNA isolate, giving expressed TCRB sequences. Method: immunoSEQ multiplex PCR; TCRdb's copy keeps in-frame clones and lacks some. This sample has around 150,000 clones, with roughly 60% found just once. Via the markers CD45RO/CCR7/CD25/CD127/CD95/CD27, stem cell-like memory, regulatory, central memory and naive CD4+ cells were sorted. CDR3 length: 17 residues. This chain connects TRBV21-1 to TRBJ2-3; the table assigns TRBD2, which was not confirmed against the DNA. TRBV21-1 is a documented pseudogene. The sample was naive CD4+ T cells from blood. The receptor was derived from a man aged 30 to 39 with type 1 diabetes. The CDR3 region has the DNA TGTGCCAGCAGCCCCGGGGGGCAGCGACTGGGCACAGATACGCAGTATTTT. As protein: CASSPGGQRLGTDTQYF.